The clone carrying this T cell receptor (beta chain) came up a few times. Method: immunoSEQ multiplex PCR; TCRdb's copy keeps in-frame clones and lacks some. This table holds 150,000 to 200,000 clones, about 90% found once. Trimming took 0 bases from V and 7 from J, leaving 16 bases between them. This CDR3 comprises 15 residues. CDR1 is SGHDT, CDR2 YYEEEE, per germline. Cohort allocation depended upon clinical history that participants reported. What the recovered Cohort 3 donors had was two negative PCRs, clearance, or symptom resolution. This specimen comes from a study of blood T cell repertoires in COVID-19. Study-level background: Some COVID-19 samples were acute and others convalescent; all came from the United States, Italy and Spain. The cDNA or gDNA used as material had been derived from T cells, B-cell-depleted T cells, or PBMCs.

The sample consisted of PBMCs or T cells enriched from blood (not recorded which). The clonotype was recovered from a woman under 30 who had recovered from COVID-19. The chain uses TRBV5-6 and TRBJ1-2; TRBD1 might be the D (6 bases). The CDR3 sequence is CASSLDLQGTGGYTF. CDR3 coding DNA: TGTGCCAGCAGCTTGGACCTACAGGGTACGGGTGGCTACACCTTC.